This T cell receptor (beta chain) appears in the sequencing data of a study of blood T cell repertoires in COVID-19. This clone came up once. Clones were sequenced by immunoSEQ multiplex PCR, and TCRdb holds only the in-frame ones, with some missing. The table includes a few hundred thousand clones, about 90% detected once. Germline assignment: CDR1 SGHKS and CDR2 YYEKEE (reference sequence). The length of the CDR3 is 13 residues. The V end lost 0 bases, the J end lost 4 bases, and 7 bases lay between the germline ends. Sample: PBMCs or T cells enriched from blood (not recorded which). The J gene is TRBJ1-1, the V gene TRBV5-5; D uncertain. The receptor was derived from a woman in her fifties or sixties in a cohort exposed to, infected with or recovered from COVID-19 (not recorded which). CDR3 amino acids: CASSLAGSTEAFF. CDR3 bases: TGTGCCAGCAGCTTGGCGGGGAGCACTGAAGCTTTCTTT.